This TCR beta chain was sequenced for a study of PD-1 blockade in classical Hodgkin lymphoma. Clones were sequenced by immunoSEQ multiplex PCR, and TCRdb holds only the in-frame ones, with some missing. This table holds approximately 61,000 clones, 80% to 90% found once. Trimming removed 4 bases from V and 1 base from J, with 14 bases in between. CDR3 length: 15 amino acids. CDR1 and CDR2 from the germline V gene are SNHLY and FYNNEI. General study points: Newly diagnosed patients were said to have less baseline TCR diversity than healthy donors did. Still unresolved is the cause of the repertoire differences, which may be disease activity or prior therapy.

After autologous stem cell transplantation all patients relapsed, and prior brentuximab vedotin exposure differed between cohorts. As concerns this clone: Its antigen is undetermined.

The rearrangement links TRBV2 to TRBJ2-7; D is possibly TRBD2 (5 bases). The clonotype was recovered from a human donor with classical Hodgkin lymphoma. This sample comprised peripheral blood mononuclear cells (PBMCs), obtained at baseline. As DNA, the CDR3 is TGTGCCAGCAGTGGGGTCTCGGGGAAATCCTACGAGCAGTACTTC. Protein product: CASSGVSGKSYEQYF.